The entry below describes one T cell receptor (beta chain). Its antigen is as yet unknown. Time point defined: newly diagnosed GD, antithyroid drugs for less than 3 months. Generation of the TCR library employed RNA extracted from PBMCs. The source of the sample is a study of regulatory T cells in long-lasting Graves disease. Study-wide points: Persistent patients had more shared public clonotypes (fewer than 3,000) than new patients (roughly 970). The study found TRBV28, TRBJ1-2 and TRBJ2-5 favored in persistent disease.

CDR1 is SGHTA and CDR2 is FQGNSA in the germline V gene. Unmatched junction bases numbered 9, after V lost 1 base and J lost 10 bases. This CDR3 is built from 15 residues. Arm-PCR with iRepertoire HTBI primers amplified the CDR3 regions for these TCR beta libraries. MiXCR, run by TCRdb on the multiplex PCR reads, gives a single entry per CDR3 protein. This sample has about 560,000 distinct CDR3 sequences, with about 16% found just once. In addition, the sample was reused for a study of T cells in Graves' hyperthyroidism and ophthalmopathy.

The V and J genes are TRBV7-2 and TRBJ2-1; 8 nucleotides agree with TRBD2. Sample: peripheral blood mononuclear cells (PBMCs), taken at new diagnosis, from a patient treated with antithyroid drugs. The sequence was obtained from a man aged 18 to 30 with Graves disease. The CDR3 DNA sequence: TGTGCCAGCAGCTTAGAGGGGCGGGAGGTGGCAGAGCAGTTCTTC. Amino acid sequence: CASSLEGREVAEQFF.